The 29 T cell receptor beta chains listed next were all sequenced from one sample in a study of tissue T cells after allogeneic stem cell transplantation. The time point: mouse harvest day 14 after allogeneic transplant. The graft held 10^6 splenic CD5+ T cells and 10^7 T-cell-depleted bone marrow cells. Measured with immunoSEQ multiplex PCR; TCRdb has only the in-frame clones, and not every one. The sample contains 5,600 or so clones, 25% to 40% of which appear only once. Sequencing was performed on skin. Receptors were obtained from a female BALB/c mouse given C57BL/6 T cells with graft-versus-host disease after an allogeneic hematopoietic cell transplant.

Of note for this clone: The gene names given are mouse names. Read coverage stops 1 residue before the CDR3 terminus; the germline J gene supplies the remainder. V usage is TRBV26 and J usage is TRBJ1-1; 8 bases map to TRBD1. CDR3 length equals 14 residues. Germline CDR1 KGHPV, CDR2 FQNQEV (reference sequence). Trimming at V came to 5 bases and at J to 3 bases, leaving 5 bases not matched to a gene. CDR3 DNA (partial): TGTGCCAGCAGTGTTCAGGGGGCGGACACAGAAGTCTTC. Translating it yields CASSVQGADTEVF. The CDR3, in full, reads CASSVQGADTEVFF.

For this clone: Each gene name is a mouse one. The CDR3 is cut off 1 residue early in the read; its end comes from the germline J gene. The V call is TRBV26, the J call TRBJ1-4, with D tentatively TRBD1 (5 bases). In germline, CDR1 is KGHPV, CDR2 FQNQEV (reference sequence). This CDR3 has 15 residues. V was clipped by 4 bases and J by 0 bases, with 9 bases between them. CDR3 sequence reads: CASSPHRISNERLFF. CDR3 DNA, as far as it was read: TGTGCCAGCAGTCCCCACAGGATTTCCAACGAAAGATTATTT. The variable domain in full, completed from reference TRBV26 and TRBJ1-4, reads NSKVIQTPRYLVKGQGQKAKMRCIPEKGHPVVFWYQQNKNNEFKFLINFQNQEVLQQIDMTEKRFSAECPSNSPCSLEIQSSEAGDSALYLCASSPHRISNERLFFGHGTKLSVL.

Note on this clone: The gene names here belong to mouse. The CDR3 extends 1 residue past the end of the read, so its final part is completed from the germline J gene. The J gene is TRBJ1-2, the V gene TRBV23. This CDR3 contains 13 residues. CDR1 is KGHTA, CDR2 FQNQQP, per germline. The CDR3: CSSSQPSNSDYTF. Partial CDR3 DNA: TGCTCCAGCAGTCAACCCTCAAACTCCGACTACACC.

In the case of this clone: The germline and genes are mouse ones. The CDR3 is cut off 1 residue early in the read; its end comes from the germline J gene. V gene TRBV26 combines with J gene TRBJ2-5; possible D gene TRBD1, 6 bases. Trimming left V 3 bases short and J 4 bases short, with 8 bases between. Germline lookup yields CDR1 KGHPV and CDR2 FQNQEV (reference sequence). The CDR3 is 13 residues long. The sequenced CDR3 bases are TGTGCCAGCAGTCTTCGGACAGAAGACACCCAGTAC. It specifies CASSLRTEDTQY. Given in full, the CDR3 is CASSLRTEDTQYF.

As to this clone: Gene names follow the mouse nomenclature. The read ends 1 residue before the CDR3 terminus; that terminus is restored from the germline J gene. This rearrangement joins TRBV13-1 to TRBJ2-7; no definite D call. V dropped 4 bases and J dropped 0 bases, with 8 bases sitting between them. Germline CDR1 reads NSHNY; CDR2 reads SYGAGN. The CDR3 runs 13 residues. The CDR3 bases that were read are TGTGCCAGCAGTCAGAGGGACTCCTATGAACAGTAC. Its protein product is CASSQRDSYEQY. Given in full, the CDR3 is CASSQRDSYEQYF.

In the case of this clone: Each gene name is a mouse one. The read terminates 1 residue ahead of where the CDR3 ends, so the germline J gene completes it. This chain joins TRBV26 and TRBJ2-3; D gene ambiguous. The CDR3 covers 15 residues. Trimming left V 0 bases short and J 0 bases short, with 7 bases between. Germline CDR1 and CDR2: KGHPV and FQNQEV (reference sequence). CDR3 bases read: TGTGCCAGCAGTCTGTCCGCCGTTAGTGCAGAAACGCTGTAT. Its translation: CASSLSAVSAETLY. From start to end, the CDR3 is CASSLSAVSAETLYF.

The table lists this clone with a few counts. Mouse names are used for the genes. Read sequence stops 1 residue before the CDR3 end, and the germline J gene provides the missing end. The genes are TRBV26 and TRBJ1-2; D unresolved. The CDR3 has 13 amino acids. Germline V gene sequence: CDR1 KGHPV, CDR2 FQNQEV (reference sequence). Trimming pared 4 bases from V and 1 base from J, leaving 7 bases between. This CDR3 reads CASSPSKNSDYTF. The DNA read from the CDR3 is TGTGCCAGCAGTCCCTCGAAAAACTCCGACTACACC. The whole variable domain, filled in from reference TRBV26 and TRBJ1-2, reads NSKVIQTPRYLVKGQGQKAKMRCIPEKGHPVVFWYQQNKNNEFKFLINFQNQEVLQQIDMTEKRFSAECPSNSPCSLEIQSSEAGDSALYLCASSPSKNSDYTFGSGTRLLVI.

This clone was detected a few times. Gene and germline names: mouse. From the germline J gene comes the end of the CDR3, since the read stops 1 residue before it. The chain has TRBV3 and TRBJ2-5; 8 bases are shared with TRBD1. The junction had 6 bases not matched to a gene; V was cut back by 6 bases and J by 7 bases. The CDR3 sequence is 13 residues long. Per germline, CDR1 SNHLY and CDR2 FYNGKV (reference sequence). The CDR3 bases that were read are TGTGCCAGCAGTGGAGGACAGGGCAACACCCAGTAC. Protein sequence: CASSGGQGNTQY. The full CDR3 protein is CASSGGQGNTQYF.

In regard to this clone: The gene symbols are mouse symbols. The sequence runs out 1 residue before the end of the CDR3; the remainder is reconstructed from the germline J gene. The chain employs TRBV26 and TRBJ2-5, with 10 bases that match TRBD2. CDR1 and CDR2 from the germline V gene are KGHPV and FQNQEV (reference sequence). The CDR3 spans 16 residues. Trimming took 6 bases from V and 0 from J; bases not matched to a gene: 6. Incomplete CDR3 DNA: TGTGCCAGCAGCCCGGACTGGGGGTTTAACCAAGACACCCAGTAC. Translation gives CASSPDWGFNQDTQY. The full CDR3 protein reads CASSPDWGFNQDTQYF.

About this clone itself: Mouse gene names and germline throughout. The read ends 1 residue shy of where the CDR3 ends; the end is completed using the germline J gene. The J gene is TRBJ2-1, the V gene TRBV31; D ambiguous. Germline CDR1 is GKSSPN and CDR2 is SITVG. V lost 0 bases and J lost 4, with 10 bases in between. This CDR3 is 14 amino acids long. This CDR3 reads CAWSLNTLYAEQFF. Incomplete CDR3 DNA: TGTGCCTGGAGTCTAAACACCCTTTATGCTGAGCAGTTC. The full variable domain, completed using reference TRBV31 and TRBJ2-1, is AQTIHQWPVAEIKAVGSPLSLGCTIKGKSSPNLYWYWQATGGTLQQLFYSITVGQVESVVQLNLSASRPKDDQFILSTEKLLLSHSGFYLCAWSLNTLYAEQFFGPGTRLTVL.

About this clone itself: Mouse germline and gene names are used. Read coverage stops 1 residue before the CDR3 terminus; the germline J gene supplies the remainder. The V and J genes are TRBV26 and TRBJ1-2; TRBD1 is a possible D gene (5 bases). The CDR3 consists of 14 residues. Germline-derived CDR1 and CDR2 are KGHPV and FQNQEV (reference sequence). Trimming removed 2 bases from V and 0 bases from J, with 7 bases in between. The CDR3 DNA, read in part, is TGTGCCAGCAGTCTGGCAGGGTCAAACTCCGACTACACC. Residues: CASSLAGSNSDYT. The full CDR3 is CASSLAGSNSDYTF.

By share of the sample, this clone is medium-sized (0.01 to 0.1%). The gene names given are mouse names. The CDR3 end lies 1 residue beyond the end of the read and is filled in from the germline J gene. The rearrangement joins TRBV26 to TRBJ2-3; TRBD2 aligns across 7 bases. This CDR3 comprises 13 residues. Losses at the gene ends were 3 bases for V and 6 bases for J; bases not matched to a gene: 3. The germline V gene has CDR1 KGHPV and CDR2 FQNQEV (reference sequence). CDR3 protein: CASSLLGVETLYF. The DNA read from the CDR3 is TGTGCCAGCAGTCTTCTGGGGGTTGAAACGCTGTAT.

With respect to this clone: Genes here carry mouse names. The read terminates 1 residue ahead of where the CDR3 ends, so the germline J gene completes it. The V call is TRBV26, the J call TRBJ2-5, with 7 bases aligning to TRBD1. The CDR3 is made up of 13 amino acids. Germline-derived CDR1 and CDR2 are KGHPV and FQNQEV (reference sequence). V gave up 6 bases and J gave up 3 bases; unmatched junction bases: 3. The CDR3 DNA, read in part, is TGTGCCAGCAGCCCGGGACAGCAAGACACCCAGTAC. Its translation is CASSPGQQDTQY. In full, the CDR3 reads CASSPGQQDTQYF.

This clone is medium-sized (0.01 to 0.1%) in the sample. Gene names are the mouse ones. With the read ending 1 residue before the CDR3 end, the germline J gene is used to fill in that end. The rearrangement uses TRBV23 and TRBJ2-7; no DNA check was done on the table's D call, TRBD2. The CDR3 loop spans 13 amino acids. From germline, CDR1 is KGHTA and CDR2 FQNQQP. The part of the CDR3 DNA that was read is TGCTCCAGCAGTCAAATGGGGGGATATGAACAGTAC. Amino acids: CSSSQMGGYEQY. The whole CDR3 is CSSSQMGGYEQYF. Based on the CDR3 plus reference TRBV23 and TRBJ2-7, the full variable domain is DAAVTQKPRYLIKMKGQEAEMKCIPEKGHTAVFWYQQKQSKELKFLIYFQNQQPLDQIDMVKERFSAVCPSSSLCSLGIRTCEAEDSALYLCSSSQMGGYEQYFGPGTRLTVL.

In its sample, this clone is medium-sized. Gene names follow the mouse nomenclature. Incomplete CDR3 DNA: TGTGCCAGCAGTCTAGGGACAGCAAACTCCGACTACACC. Translating it yields CASSLGTANSDYT. The full CDR3 sequence reads CASSLGTANSDYTF. This chain joins TRBV26 and TRBJ1-2; 7 nucleotides line up with TRBD1. The CDR3 is cut off 1 residue early in the read; its end comes from the germline J gene. J was trimmed by 0 bases and V by 3 bases; bases with no gene match: 1. Germline V gene data show CDR1 as KGHPV and CDR2 as FQNQEV (reference sequence). The CDR3 covers 14 residues.

Concerning this clone itself: The gene names here belong to mouse. Read data end 1 residue before the CDR3 end; the end is taken from the germline J gene. This same CDR3 is encoded by further DNA sequences in the sample. The rearrangement joins TRBV3 to TRBJ2-1; a weak D match, TRBD2 (6 bases). V was shortened by 3 bases and J by 3 bases, with 6 bases between the two germline ends. CDR1 is SNHLY and CDR2 is FYNGKV in the germline V gene (reference sequence). The CDR3 sequence is 13 residues long. The covered CDR3 bases are TGTGCCAGCAGCTTGGGGGGCTATGCTGAGCAGTTC. It yields the protein CASSLGGYAEQF. The CDR3 in full is CASSLGGYAEQFF.

In the case of this clone: Germline and genes here are mouse. With the read ending 1 residue before the CDR3 end, the germline J gene is used to fill in that end. V usage is TRBV3 and J usage is TRBJ2-3; 10 bases agree with TRBD2. Germline V CDR1 and CDR2: SNHLY, FYNGKV (reference sequence). The CDR3 extends over 15 amino acids. Trimming cost V 6 bases and J 1 base; bases outside gene matches: 4. Incomplete CDR3 DNA: TGTGCCAGCAGTCCCGACTGGGGGGGTGCAGAAACGCTGTAT. Its translation is CASSPDWGGAETLY. The full CDR3 protein is CASSPDWGGAETLYF.

By proportion, this clone is medium-sized. Any gene name here is a mouse gene name. The read terminates 1 residue before the CDR3 end, so the remaining end is supplied by the germline J gene. The chain employs TRBV26 and TRBJ2-5; D is undetermined. CDR1 is KGHPV and CDR2 is FQNQEV in the germline V gene (reference sequence). The CDR3 runs 13 residues. V was shortened by 2 bases and J by 3 bases, with 6 bases between the two germline ends. CDR3: CASSLPGQDTQYF. The part of the CDR3 DNA that was read is TGTGCCAGCAGTCTGCCGGGGCAAGACACCCAGTAC.

Remarks on this clone: Gene names and germline refer to mouse. The sequence runs out 1 residue before the end of the CDR3; the remainder is reconstructed from the germline J gene. The chain is built from TRBV26 and TRBJ2-5, with TRBD1 identical over 7 bases. Germline V gives CDR1 KGHPV, CDR2 FQNQEV (reference sequence). The CDR3 covers 14 residues. Germline trimming cut 4 bases from V and 0 bases from J; bases unmatched to any gene: 1. CDR3 DNA, as far as it was read: TGTGCCAGCAGTCGGACAGGAAACCAAGACACCCAGTAC. Translation gives CASSRTGNQDTQY. The CDR3 in its entirety is CASSRTGNQDTQYF. The whole variable domain, remainder taken from reference TRBV26 and TRBJ2-5, is NSKVIQTPRYLVKGQGQKAKMRCIPEKGHPVVFWYQQNKNNEFKFLINFQNQEVLQQIDMTEKRFSAECPSNSPCSLEIQSSEAGDSALYLCASSRTGNQDTQYFGPGTRLLVL.

Turning to this clone: These gene names are mouse names. The CDR3 extends 1 residue past the end of the read, so its final part is completed from the germline J gene. The chain combines TRBV13-1 with TRBJ2-5; 7 bases match TRBD1. Germline assignment: CDR1 NSHNY and CDR2 SYGAGN. After removal of 1 base from V and 6 bases from J, the junction contained 5 bases not matched to a gene. The CDR3 is 14 residues long. The CDR3 bases that were read are TGTGCCAGCAGTGATAGGCAGGGGGTCGACACCCAGTAC. It encodes CASSDRQGVDTQY. The whole CDR3 protein reads CASSDRQGVDTQYF.

This clone was seen just once. Here the gene names and germline are mouse. CDR3 sequence: CAWSLDGAPLYF. CDR3 DNA (partial): TGTGCCTGGAGTCTAGACGGGGCCCCCCTCTAC. The genes are TRBV31 and TRBJ1-6; D may be TRBD1 (5 bases). The read gets to within 1 residue of the CDR3 end, and the germline J gene fills in the rest. TRBJ1-6 is an ORF; its function is uncertain. Germline CDR1 and CDR2: GKSSPN and SITVG. With 0 bases removed from V and 13 bases from J, the gap between germline ends came to 10 bases. The CDR3 is made up of 12 amino acids.

Comment on this clone: Genes and germline are mouse. The read finishes 1 residue shy of the CDR3 end, and the germline J gene is used to complete it. The gene calls are TRBV13-2 and TRBJ2-5; 10 bases agree with TRBD2. The CDR3 extends over 14 amino acids. V was clipped by 8 bases and J by 1 base; unmatched bases: 4. Germline-derived CDR1 and CDR2 are NNHNN and SYGAGS (reference sequence). The sequenced CDR3 bases are TGTGCCAGTATGACTGGGGGGCACCAAGACACCCAGTAC. Amino acid sequence: CASMTGGHQDTQY. The full CDR3 is CASMTGGHQDTQYF.

This clone was observed a few times. Gene names denote mouse genes. The CDR3 extends 1 residue past the end of the read, so its final part is completed from the germline J gene. This chain joins TRBV31 and TRBJ1-5; 9 positions match TRBD1. This CDR3 spans 15 amino acids. Germline values: CDR1 GKSSPN, CDR2 SITVG. V lost 1 base, J lost 3 bases, and 4 bases stayed unmatched. The CDR3 loop is CAWSPGTGSNQAPLF. The sequenced part of the CDR3 DNA is TGTGCCTGGAGTCCGGGGACAGGGTCCAACCAGGCTCCGCTT.

For this clone: Gene names denote mouse genes. Sequencing ends 1 residue short of the CDR3 end; the germline J gene provides the rest. The V gene is TRBV26, the J gene TRBJ2-5; D is undetermined. This CDR3 has 12 residues. V lost 3 bases, J lost 6 bases, and 7 bases lay in between. Germline V gene data show CDR1 as KGHPV and CDR2 as FQNQEV (reference sequence). The covered CDR3 bases are TGTGCCAGCAGTCTAGGCACCGACACCCAGTAC. It is translated as CASSLGTDTQY. The entire CDR3 sequence reads CASSLGTDTQYF.

With regard to this clone: Gene names refer to mouse genes. The read finishes 1 residue shy of the CDR3 end, and the germline J gene is used to complete it. The chain carries TRBV14 and TRBJ1-2; tentatively, D is TRBD1 (6 bases). The CDR3 is made up of 13 amino acids. The ends were cut back, 5 bases at V and 0 bases at J, with 8 bases in the middle. Germline V gives CDR1 SGHDT, CDR2 FRDEAV. The CDR3 DNA, read in part, is TGTGCCAGCAGCCGGACAGCAAACTCCGACTACACC. Translating it yields CASSRTANSDYT. The whole CDR3 region reads CASSRTANSDYTF.

This clone is labeled as medium-sized. The gene symbols are mouse symbols. The read finishes 1 residue shy of the CDR3 end, and the germline J gene is used to complete it. The chain carries TRBV26 and TRBJ2-7; D is possibly TRBD1 (6 bases). The V end was cut by 6 bases, the J end by 2 bases, with 11 bases between. The CDR3 extends over 13 amino acids. Germline lookup yields CDR1 KGHPV and CDR2 FQNQEV (reference sequence). The CDR3 here is CASSRDKTYEQYF. Incomplete CDR3 DNA: TGTGCCAGCAGCCGGGACAAAACCTATGAACAGTAC.

About this clone itself: Gene and germline names: mouse. The observed sequence ends 1 residue before the CDR3 terminus, with the missing tail filled in from the germline J gene. The gene calls are TRBV3 and TRBJ2-4, with a possible D match to TRBD2 (6 bases). Trimming removed 1 base from V and 2 bases from J, with 7 bases in between. CDR3 length: 14 residues. CDR1 SNHLY and CDR2 FYNGKV come from the germline V gene (reference sequence). Incomplete CDR3 DNA: TGTGCCAGCAGCTTAGAGGGACTTCAAAACACCTTGTAC. Protein product: CASSLEGLQNTLY. The whole CDR3 sequence reads CASSLEGLQNTLYF.

This clone turned up a few times. Any gene name here is a mouse gene name. The read ends 1 residue early relative to the CDR3; the germline J gene fills the gap. The chain has TRBV20 and TRBJ1-5, with TRBD1 matching over 8 bases. V shed 4 bases and J 1 base; nucleotides not matched to a gene: 3. CDR1 and CDR2 (germline): GFQATS, STVNSAI. There are 14 residues in the CDR3. The sequenced part of the CDR3 DNA is TGTGGTGCTACTCAGGGGGCGAACAACCAGGCTCCGCTT. Translation: CGATQGANNQAPL. The whole CDR3 reads CGATQGANNQAPLF.

Concerning this clone itself: The genes are named according to mouse. The read ends 1 residue before the CDR3 terminus; that terminus is restored from the germline J gene. The genes are TRBV13-2 and TRBJ2-5; 11 nucleotides line up with TRBD2. Germline CDR1 is NNHNN and CDR2 is SYGAGS (reference sequence). The CDR3 has 13 amino acids. The V segment lost 5 bases and the J segment 4 bases; nucleotides outside the gene matches: 0. CDR3 protein: CASGGLGEDTQYF. CDR3 DNA, as far as it was read: TGTGCCAGCGGGGGACTGGGGGAAGACACCCAGTAC.